These 8 T cell receptor beta chains came from one sample sequenced in a study of control samples from healthy donors and cancer patients (dated by TCRdb to between 2020 and 2021). Library preparation used the immunoSEQ multiplex PCR assay. TCRdb provides this immuneACCESS table in a form limited to in-frame rearrangements. Some clones are lacking; in checked studies, under half of them reflect an unresolved V gene, and why the rest are absent is not known. For this sample there are roughly 100,000 clones; 80% to 95% appear just once. The ten largest clones add up to around 3% of the sample. The specimen sequenced was blood. These receptor sequences come from a human donor in good health. The donor label of this sample is uncertain.

This chain connects TRBV21-1 to TRBJ2-1. TRBV21-1 is a documented pseudogene. This CDR3 is 10 amino acids long. CDR3 in DNA: TGTGCCCACCCGGGACGTGAGCAGTTCTTC. This codes for CAHPGREQFF.

The chain uses TRBV11-2 and TRBJ2-1; D perhaps matches TRBD2 (5 bases). Germline CDR1 reads SGHAT; CDR2 reads FQNNGV. The CDR3 loop spans 16 amino acids. Trimming removed 5 bases from V and 5 bases from J, with 19 bases in between. The CDR3: CASSENTGLANNEQFF. The CDR3 DNA is TGTGCCAGCAGCGAAAACACGGGGTTAGCAAACAATGAGCAGTTCTTC.

This sequence joins TRBV4-3 and TRBJ2-5, with 11 nucleotides matching TRBD2. The ends lost 0 bases at V and 11 bases at J; junction bases unmatched: 11. The V gene's germline CDR1 is LGHNA and CDR2 YSLEER. This CDR3 contains 16 residues. CDR3 nucleotides: TGCGCCAGCAGCCAAGAGCTAGGGCTAGCGGGGGGAGGGCAGTACTTC. It translates to CASSQELGLAGGGQYF.

Details on this clone: Other DNA sequences in this sample translate to the same CDR3. The V gene is TRBV2, the J gene TRBJ1-5; D is uncertain. The CDR3 is 14 amino acids. V lost 4 bases and J 4 bases, leaving 11 bases between the germline ends. Germline V gene data show CDR1 as SNHLY and CDR2 as FYNNEI. The CDR3 DNA reads TGTGCCAGCAGTGTAGAGCGAGGAAATCAGCCCCAGCATTTT. It is translated as CASSVERGNQPQHF.

The chain joins TRBV5-6 to TRBJ1-2; 9 positions agree with TRBD1. This CDR3 region has 16 residues. V gave up 4 bases and J gave up 0 bases; unmatched junction bases: 7. Germline V lookup: CDR1 SGHDT, CDR2 YYEEEE. The CDR3, as DNA: TGTGCCAGCAGCCCGTACAACAGGGGGCCTAACTATGGCTACACCTTC. The encoded protein is CASSPYNRGPNYGYTF.

This clone occurred once. The chain recombines TRBV2 with TRBJ2-5, with D tentatively TRBD1 or TRBD2 (5 bases each). V lost 1 base, J lost 4 bases, and 13 bases lay in between. The CDR3 has 15 residues. Germline V gene data show CDR1 as SNHLY and CDR2 as FYNNEI. The CDR3 nucleotides are TGTGCCAGCAGTGAAGGTTATCGGGGCGGAGAGACCCAGTACTTC. Protein sequence: CASSEGYRGGETQYF. The full variable domain, completed using reference TRBV2 and TRBJ2-5, is EPEVTQTPSHQVTQMGQEVILRCVPISNHLYFYWYRQILGQKVEFLVSFYNNEISEKSEIFDDQFSVERPDGSNFTLKIRSTKLEDSAMYFCASSEGYRGGETQYFGPGTRLLVL.

This rearrangement joins TRBV7-6 to TRBJ1-3; D ambiguous. This CDR3 contains 15 residues. V dropped 5 bases and J dropped 3 bases, with 14 bases sitting between them. Germline values: CDR1 SGHVS, CDR2 FNYEAQ. The CDR3 DNA sequence: TGTGCCAGCAGCCCAGACGGGTATTATGGAAACACCATATATTTT. Translating it yields CASSPDGYYGNTIYF. The entire variable domain, with the rest obtained from reference TRBV7-6 and TRBJ1-3, is as follows: GAGVSQSPRYKVTKRGQDVALRCDPISGHVSLYWYRQALGQGPEFLTYFNYEAQQDKSGLPNDRFSAERPEGSISTLTIQRTEQRDSAMYRCASSPDGYYGNTIYFGEGSWLTVV.

V gene TRBV7-2 combines with J gene TRBJ1-1; D unresolved. The CDR3 loop spans 15 amino acids. V lost 4 bases and J lost 0, with 12 bases in between. Germline V gene data show CDR1 as SGHTA and CDR2 as FQGNSA. The CDR3 reads CASSSLGAMNTEAFF. CDR3 nucleotides: TGTGCCAGCAGCTCTCTCGGAGCTATGAACACTGAAGCTTTCTTT.